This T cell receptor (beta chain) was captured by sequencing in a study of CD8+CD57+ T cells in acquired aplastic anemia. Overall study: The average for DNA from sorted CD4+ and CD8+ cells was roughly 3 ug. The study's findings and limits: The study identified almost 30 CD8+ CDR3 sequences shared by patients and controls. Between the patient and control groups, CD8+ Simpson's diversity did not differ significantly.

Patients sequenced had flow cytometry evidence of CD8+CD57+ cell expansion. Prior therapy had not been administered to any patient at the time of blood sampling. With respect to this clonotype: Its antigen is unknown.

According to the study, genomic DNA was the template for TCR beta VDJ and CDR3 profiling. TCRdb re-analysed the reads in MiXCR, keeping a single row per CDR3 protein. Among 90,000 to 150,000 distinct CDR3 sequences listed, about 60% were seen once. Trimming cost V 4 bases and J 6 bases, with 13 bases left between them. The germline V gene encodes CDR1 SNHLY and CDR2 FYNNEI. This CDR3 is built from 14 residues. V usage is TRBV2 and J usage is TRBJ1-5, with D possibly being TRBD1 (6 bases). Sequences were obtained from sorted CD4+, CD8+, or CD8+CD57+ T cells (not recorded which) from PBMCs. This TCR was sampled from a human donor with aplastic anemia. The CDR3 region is CASSAGTSGQPQHF. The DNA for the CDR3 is TGTGCCAGCAGTGCCGGGACATCCGGTCAGCCCCAGCATTTT.